This T cell receptor beta chain is drawn from a study of T cells in Graves' hyperthyroidism and ophthalmopathy. Background on the study: Peripheral blood was secured at the point of initial diagnosis, before any treatment.

RNA transcripts yielded amplified TCR beta CDR3 regions. RT-PCR in the first round (using the HTBI primer set) targeted the TCR CDR3. One entry per CDR3 protein results from TCRdb running MiXCR on the multiplex PCR reads. The table has some 620,000 distinct CDR3 sequences, 15% to 20% seen once. Fresh peripheral blood, about 9.9 ml, yielded the PBMCs. This clonotype was observed at least ten times. What it binds is unknown. CDR3 length: 14 residues. J gave up 13 bases and V 2 bases, and 13 bases lay outside the gene matches. Per the germline V gene, CDR1 is SGHVS and CDR2 is FQNEAQ. Points from the study as a whole: Most clonotypes that expanded in the thyroid above 0.001 also showed up in blood.

The sequence came from a woman in her 30s with Graves' hyperthyroidism. This chain uses TRBV7-8 with TRBJ1-2; 7 bases align to TRBD1. Sequenced: blood. CDR3 nucleotide sequence: TGTGCCAGCAGCTTAAACAGGGGACGGAGGAGTTCCACCTTC. It encodes CASSLNRGRRSSTF.